Sequencing of this T cell receptor beta chain was carried out in a study of identical twins. Study-level points and caveats: Cross-sectional statistics underpinned the conclusions; the same donors were not followed.

CDR1 SQVTM and CDR2 ANQGSEA come from the germline V gene. The CDR3 is 13 amino acids. The V gene lost 7 bases and the J gene lost 4 bases, with 14 bases spanning the gap. As to this clonotype: Its antigen is not identified.

Only healthy Caucasians were enrolled as donors. MiXCR, applied by TCRdb to the 5' RACE reads, yields one record per CDR3 protein. Here the sample spans about 570,000 distinct CDR3 sequences, more than 9% being singletons. This sample was shared with a second study, whose subject was yellow fever vaccine responses in identical twins.

The J gene is TRBJ2-1, the V gene TRBV29-1; D might be TRBD1 (8 bases). Sequencing used PBMCs. This clonotype originated in a woman under 30 in good health. CDR3 bases: TGCAGCGGTACAGGGGGGGCATACAATGAGCAGTTCTTC. This encodes CSGTGGAYNEQFF.